This T cell receptor beta chain appears in the sequencing data of a study of CD8 T cell repertoires and HIV-1 epitope variants. There are 16 residues in the CDR3. Trimming cost V 2 bases and J 2 bases; bases outside gene matches: 6. Per germline, CDR1 SGHVS and CDR2 FNYEAQ. Data came from immunoSEQ multiplex PCR; TCRdb stores just in-frame clones and leaves some out. This table holds nearly 7,000 clones, 60% to 80% found once. In the case of this clone: What it binds is not known.

Sample: cultured CD8+ T cells derived from PBMCs. The sequence was obtained from a male donor with HIV. J is TRBJ2-1 and V is TRBV7-6; 7 bases match TRBD2. CDR3 loop: CASSLQLASAYNEQFF. The CDR3 DNA is TGTGCCAGCAGCTTACAACTAGCGTCGGCCTACAATGAGCAGTTCTTC.